A single sample is the source of the 26 T cell receptor beta chains below, sequenced in a study of breast tumors, draining lymph nodes, adjacent tissues. TCRdb re-analysed the multiplex PCR reads in MiXCR, keeping a single row per CDR3 protein. The table lists hundreds of thousands of distinct CDR3 sequences, about 32% of them singletons. The lymph nodes were axillary draining lymph nodes from breast cancer patients. Source material: axillary lymph node tissue. The receptors come from a female donor with breast cancer. Some clones in this sample may be carry-over from other donors' samples.

This clonotype was seen at least ten times. V is TRBV19 and J is TRBJ2-3; 7 bases match TRBD2. This CDR3 has 17 amino acids. CDR1 is LNHDA, CDR2 SQIVND, per germline (reference sequence). J was trimmed by 0 bases and V by 3 bases; bases with no gene match: 9. The CDR3 DNA is TGTGCCAGTAGTATGGATGCTAGCGGCTACAGCACAGATACGCAGTATTTT. Its translation is CASSMDASGYSTDTQYF.

This clonotype was seen repeatedly, ten times or more. This CDR3 is CAWSVYQETQYF. In DNA, the CDR3 is TGTGCCTGGAGTGTCTACCAAGAGACCCAGTACTTC. The chain has TRBV30 and TRBJ2-5; no clear D. The CDR3 contains 12 residues. Looked up from germline, CDR1 is GTSNPN and CDR2 is SVGIG (reference sequence). Trimming pared 0 bases from V and 0 bases from J, leaving 2 bases between.

This clonotype has ten or more counts. The chain is built from TRBV7-6 and TRBJ2-3; weak D call: TRBD1 (5 bases). V was pared by 1 base and J by 2 bases, with 7 bases between. Per the germline V gene, CDR1 is SGHVS and CDR2 is FNYEAQ. The CDR3 has 14 residues. CDR3 loop: CASSLGQNTDTQYF. The CDR3, as DNA: TGTGCCAGCAGCTTAGGACAGAACACAGATACGCAGTATTTT.

This clonotype was seen at least ten times. The chain uses TRBV12-3 or TRBV12-4 and TRBJ1-2; D might be TRBD1 (5 bases). The CDR3 covers 13 residues. V was clipped by 3 bases and J by 6 bases, with 11 bases between them. The CDR3: CASSFRLGHGYTF. As DNA, the CDR3 is TGTGCCAGCAGTTTCAGGCTGGGACATGGCTACACCTTC.

At least ten counts were recorded for this clonotype. This chain connects TRBV20-1 to TRBJ2-1; 8 bases map to TRBD1. After removal of 4 bases from V and 7 bases from J, the junction contained 9 bases not matched to a gene. The CDR3 has 14 residues. Germline V gene lookup returns CDR1 DFQATT and CDR2 SNEGSKA (reference sequence). CDR3 nucleotides: TGCAGTGCTAACCCGAGACAGGGGCGGAATGAGCAGTTCTTC. Amino acid sequence: CSANPRQGRNEQFF.

The chain joins TRBV12-3 or TRBV12-4 to TRBJ2-1; D gene uncertain. Deletions cut 3 bases from V and 5 bases from J, with 8 bases between. The CDR3 has 13 residues. The CDR3 DNA reads TGTGCCAGCAGTTTTTCCTGGAACAATGAGCAGTTCTTC. The encoded protein is CASSFSWNNEQFF.

This clonotype has just a few counts. One junction end does not reproduce the germline sequence, and a read error may be involved. V gene TRBV5-1 combines with J gene TRBJ2-5, with D possibly called TRBD1 or TRBD2 (6 bases each). Germline CDR1 and CDR2: SGHRS and YFSETQ. The CDR3 contains 16 residues. Here the CDR3 reads CASSQGPTGARGTQYF. The CDR3 coding sequence is TGCGCCAGCAGCCAGGGGCCTACGGGGGCTCGGGGGACCCAATACTTC.

The V call is TRBV29-1, the J call TRBJ1-3; the D is unclear. The germline V gene has CDR1 SQVTM and CDR2 ANQGSEA. The V and J ends lost 4 bases and 0 bases respectively, with 10 bases between them. The CDR3 sequence is 14 residues long. The CDR3 region is CSVASNLSGNTIYF. The CDR3 DNA is TGCAGCGTTGCCAGCAACCTCTCTGGAAACACCATATATTTT.

In its sample, this clonotype was seen many times. The V and J genes are TRBV10-3 and TRBJ2-7, with 9 bases that match TRBD2. From germline, CDR1 is ENHRY and CDR2 SYGVKD. The CDR3 has 15 residues. Losses at the gene ends were 3 bases for V and 2 bases for J; bases not matched to a gene: 5. For the CDR3, the DNA is TGTGCCATCAGTGATATTGCGGGAGGGCCCTACGAGCAGTACTTC. This encodes CAISDIAGGPYEQYF.

The CDR3 here is CASSYLNTEAFF. For the CDR3, the DNA is TGTGCCAGCAGCTACCTGAACACTGAAGCTTTCTTT. The V call is TRBV7-8, the J call TRBJ1-1, with D unclear. Germline assignment: CDR1 SGHVS and CDR2 FQNEAQ. Trimming stripped 4 bases from V and 0 bases from J, with 3 bases between. The CDR3 is 12 amino acids.

In its sample, this clonotype was seen many times. The gene calls are TRBV6-1 and TRBJ2-7; the match to TRBD1 covers 8 bases. Trimming removed 9 bases from V and 3 bases from J; junction bases left unmatched: 16. This CDR3 is built from 16 residues. Germline CDR1 reads MNHNS; CDR2 reads SASEGT. This chain's CDR3 is CASGHISGTGFYEQYF. The DNA of the CDR3 is TGTGCCAGTGGACACATTTCCGGGACAGGTTTCTACGAGCAGTACTTC.

The chain has TRBV11-3 and TRBJ1-5; D is uncertain. V was trimmed by 5 bases and J by 1 base, leaving 12 bases between them. The CDR3 consists of 15 residues. The germline V gene encodes CDR1 SGHNT and CDR2 YENEEA. The CDR3 sequence: CASSVASGSNQPQHF. Here the CDR3 DNA reads TGTGCCAGCAGCGTGGCTAGCGGGAGCAATCAGCCCCAGCATTTT.

There are many counts of this clonotype. The chain recombines TRBV24-1 with TRBJ2-7, with D hard to call. With 3 bases removed from V and 7 bases from J, the gap between germline ends came to 9 bases. Per germline, CDR1 KGHDR and CDR2 SFDVKD. The CDR3 extends over 12 amino acids. This CDR3 is CATSDGPREQYF. The CDR3 DNA follows: TGTGCCACCAGTGATGGCCCACGGGAGCAGTACTTC.

This clonotype appeared many times. The chain is built from TRBV7-2 and TRBJ2-5; no firm D call. Between the trimmed V and J ends, which lost 0 bases and 7 bases, there was a span of 24 bases. The CDR3 covers 18 residues. Germline V gives CDR1 SGHTA, CDR2 FQGNSA. The CDR3 DNA follows: TGTGCCAGCAGCTTAGCCCAATTATGGCGGAGCACCCGAGGGACCCAGTACTTC. It specifies CASSLAQLWRSTRGTQYF.

The V and J genes are TRBV20-1 and TRBJ1-1; 9 nucleotides match TRBD1. V shed 5 bases and J 7 bases; nucleotides not matched to a gene: 11. The V gene's germline CDR1 is DFQATT and CDR2 SNEGSKA (reference sequence). The CDR3 loop spans 14 amino acids. CDR3 sequence: CSAQPLTGGFEAFF. As DNA, the CDR3 is TGCAGTGCTCAGCCCCTCACAGGGGGCTTTGAAGCTTTCTTT.

This chain connects TRBV3-1 to TRBJ2-1, with 11 bases identical to TRBD2. Germline CDR1 and CDR2: LGHDT and YNNKEL (reference sequence). The CDR3 runs 15 residues. Trimming removed 4 bases from V and 6 bases from J; junction bases left unmatched: 5. In DNA form, the CDR3 reads TGTGCCAGCAGCCTGACTAGCGGGACCGTCAATGAGCAGTTCTTC. Translation: CASSLTSGTVNEQFF.

This clonotype was detected ten times or more. The rearrangement uses TRBV20-1 and TRBJ1-4; D is unresolved. CDR1 is DFQATT, CDR2 SNEGSKA, per germline (reference sequence). The CDR3 runs 16 residues. Trimming stripped 3 bases from V and 0 bases from J, with 14 bases between. Here the CDR3 reads CSARLTRGATNEKLFF. The CDR3 bases are TGCAGTGCTAGGCTTACCCGGGGTGCAACTAATGAAAAACTGTTTTTT.

This clonotype was recorded many times. J is TRBJ2-3 and V is TRBV4-1, with 10 bases lining up with TRBD2. Per germline, CDR1 MGHRA and CDR2 YSYEKL. The CDR3 extends over 20 amino acids. V was clipped by 3 bases and J by 4 bases; unmatched bases: 19. CDR3 DNA sequence: TGCGCCAGCAGCCACTTAACAGGAGATTCTAGCGGGAGTAAGGCAGATACGCAGTATTTT. Residues: CASSHLTGDSSGSKADTQYF.

The chain joins TRBV19 to TRBJ1-5; a possible D gene is TRBD1 (6 bases). This CDR3 is built from 15 residues. The germline V gene has CDR1 LNHDA and CDR2 SQIVND (reference sequence). V was cut by 7 bases and J by 1 base, with 14 bases left in between. Written as DNA, the CDR3 is TGTGCCAGTAAAGGTCGGGGGACAAGCAATCAGCCCCAGCATTTT. Translation gives CASKGRGTSNQPQHF.

The chain couples TRBV19 to TRBJ1-4; D unclear. The V gene's germline CDR1 is LNHDA and CDR2 SQIVND (reference sequence). The CDR3 length is 13 residues. Deletions cut 9 bases from V and 4 bases from J, with 12 bases between. In DNA, the CDR3 is TGTGCCAGCGTGGGCCGTCATAATGAAAAACTGTTTTTT. It yields the protein CASVGRHNEKLFF. Full variable domain (outside the CDR3, taken from reference TRBV19 and TRBJ1-4): DGGITQSPKYLFRKEGQNVTLSCEQNLNHDAMYWYRQDPGQGLRLIYYSQIVNDFQKGDIAEGYSVSREKKESFPLTVTSAQKNPTAFYLCASVGRHNEKLFFGSGTQLSVL.

This clonotype has at least ten counts. The chain couples TRBV4-1 to TRBJ2-2, with 12 bases aligning to TRBD2. The CDR3 extends over 16 amino acids. The germline gives CDR1 MGHRA, CDR2 YSYEKL. The junction had 6 bases not matched to a gene; V was cut back by 3 bases and J by 7 bases. This CDR3 is CASSQPTSGRSGELFF. CDR3 sequence (DNA): TGCGCCAGCAGCCAGCCCACTAGCGGGAGGAGCGGGGAGCTGTTTTTT.

This clonotype was seen at least ten times. This chain connects TRBV6-2 or TRBV6-3 to TRBJ2-7; 8 positions match TRBD1. Germline values: CDR1 MNHEY, CDR2 SVGEGT. V lost 4 bases to trimming and J lost 0 bases; unmatched junction nucleotides: 2. This CDR3 comprises 14 residues. The CDR3 reads CASSWTGSSYEQYF. The CDR3 bases are TGTGCCAGCAGTTGGACAGGGAGCTCCTACGAGCAGTACTTC.

This clonotype occurred many times. The V gene is TRBV7-2, the J gene TRBJ2-2, with a tentative D call TRBD2 (6 bases). Germline-derived CDR1 and CDR2 are SGHTA and FQGNSA. This CDR3 is built from 19 residues. V shed 5 bases and J shed 3 bases, with 25 bases lying between them. DNA for the CDR3: TGTGCCAGCAGCCCCGCCCCTCGGGGGACGCACCGCGACACCGGGGAGCTGTTTTTT. Its protein product is CASSPAPRGTHRDTGELFF.

The V call is TRBV7-9, the J call TRBJ2-2, with 9 bases aligning to TRBD2. This CDR3 contains 14 residues. J gave up 7 bases and V 4 bases, and 4 bases lay outside the gene matches. Germline-derived CDR1 and CDR2 are SEHNR and FQNEAQ (reference sequence). In DNA form, the CDR3 reads TGTGCCAGCAGCTATAGCGGGAGAGTCGGGGAGCTGTTTTTT. Translated: CASSYSGRVGELFF.

Ten or more counts support this clonotype. The gene calls are TRBV30 and TRBJ2-1; 9 nucleotides align to TRBD2. The germline gives CDR1 GTSNPN, CDR2 SVGIG (reference sequence). The V segment lost 4 bases and the J segment 0 bases; nucleotides outside the gene matches: 1. CDR3 length: 14 amino acids. The DNA of the CDR3 is TGTGCCTGGAATAGCGGGAGCTCCTACAATGAGCAGTTCTTC. It specifies CAWNSGSSYNEQFF.

Concerning this clonotype itself: Just one base apart from a much larger clone, this may be a read error. The chain has TRBV30 and TRBJ2-5; 11 bases match TRBD1. The CDR3 contains 16 residues. CDR1 is GTSNPN, CDR2 SVGIG, per germline (reference sequence). The CDR3 bases are TGTGCCCGGAGGCCTTTGACCGGGACAGGGGGGGTGACCCAGTACTTC. It is translated as CARRPLTGTGGVTQYF.